This passage covers 19 T cell receptor beta chains from one sample sequenced in a study of T cell responses to AZD1222 COVID-19 vaccine. Assay: immunoSEQ multiplex PCR; the TCRdb copy retains only in-frame clones and omits some. The table has about 74,000 clones, 85% to 95% seen once; the top ten hold about 8%. The specimen comprised peripheral blood, sampled 28 days after the second AZD1222 dose. The receptors derive from an adult who received the AZD1222 COVID-19 vaccine.

The J gene is TRBJ2-2, the V gene TRBV5-4; D is undetermined. The germline V gene has CDR1 SGHNT and CDR2 YYREEE (reference sequence). CDR3 length: 16 amino acids. The V end lost 4 bases, the J end lost 0 bases, and 13 bases lay between the germline ends. The CDR3 region has the DNA TGTGCCAGCAGCGGCCGAAGGGCGGCGAACACCGGGGAGCTGTTTTTT. Residues: CASSGRRAANTGELFF.

This CDR3 is CASSLAAGNYGYTF. The CDR3 nucleotides are TGTGCCAGCAGCCTTGCCGCGGGGAACTATGGCTACACCTTC. V usage is TRBV3-1 (or the pseudogene TRBV3-2) and J usage is TRBJ1-2; D is uncertain. V was pared by 4 bases and J by 2 bases, with 11 bases between. Germline V lookup: CDR1 LGHDT, CDR2 YNNKEL (reference sequence). The CDR3 consists of 14 residues.

The chain has TRBV5-1 and TRBJ1-1; D gene ambiguous. The CDR3 totals 15 residues. In germline, CDR1 is SGHRS, CDR2 YFSETQ. Trimming removed 1 base from V and 0 bases from J, with 10 bases in between. The CDR3 DNA follows: TGCGCCAGCAGCTTGTCGCGAGGCTTGAACACTGAAGCTTTCTTT. Protein product: CASSLSRGLNTEAFF.

The rearrangement links TRBV6-5 to TRBJ2-2; a possible D gene is TRBD1 (6 bases). Trimming left V 7 bases short and J 1 base short, with 10 bases between. Germline lookup yields CDR1 MNHEY and CDR2 SVGAGI. The CDR3 loop spans 14 amino acids. CDR3 amino acids: CASTKGQNTGELFF. The CDR3 coding sequence is TGTGCCAGCACAAAGGGACAGAACACCGGGGAGCTGTTTTTT.

There are a few counts of this clone. This chain joins TRBV28 and TRBJ1-2, with TRBD1 as a possible D gene (5 bases). Germline V gene lookup returns CDR1 MDHEN and CDR2 SYDVKM. This CDR3 contains 13 residues. Trimming left V 3 bases short and J 6 bases short, with 11 bases between. The CDR3 region has the DNA TGTGCCAGCAGTTTTAGGCAGGGAGATGGCTACACCTTC. Its translation is CASSFRQGDGYTF.

The CDR3 DNA reads as TGTGCCAGCAGCTGGGGAGGAAATGGCTACACCTTC. Encoded protein: CASSWGGNGYTF. The rearrangement uses TRBV28 and TRBJ1-2; the D is unclear. Germline CDR1 and CDR2: MDHEN and SYDVKM. The CDR3 is 12 amino acids. The V and J ends lost 6 bases and 6 bases respectively, with 11 bases between them.

This clone was counted once. V usage is TRBV12-3 or TRBV12-4 and J usage is TRBJ2-1; D perhaps matches TRBD2 (6 bases). The CDR3 totals 12 residues. Trimming took 6 bases from V and 6 from J, leaving 9 bases between them. CDR3 DNA: TGTGCCAGCAGGCAAGCGGGCAATGAGCAGTTCTTC. This translates into CASRQAGNEQFF.

V usage is TRBV30 and J usage is TRBJ2-7; D is ambiguous. From germline, CDR1 is GTSNPN and CDR2 SVGIG (reference sequence). Trimming cost V 4 bases and J 2 bases, with 9 bases left between them. This CDR3 contains 12 residues. Here the CDR3 DNA reads TGTGCCTGGAAACGTTCTACCTACGAGCAGTACTTC. This codes for CAWKRSTYEQYF.

This sequence joins TRBV5-8 and TRBJ1-1; 9 nucleotides match TRBD1. Germline V gene lookup returns CDR1 SGHTS and CDR2 YDEGEE. This CDR3 region has 14 residues. The junction had 4 bases not matched to a gene; V was cut back by 0 bases and J by 7 bases. The CDR3 nucleotides are TGTGCCAGCAGCTTGGGGGACAGGGAGATTGAAGCTTTCTTT. Protein: CASSLGDREIEAFF.

CDR3: CSASDQPAYEQYF. The CDR3 DNA reads TGCAGTGCTAGTGACCAGCCCGCCTACGAGCAGTACTTC. The genes are TRBV20-1 and TRBJ2-7; D not certain. This CDR3 region has 13 residues. V dropped 3 bases and J dropped 2 bases, with 11 bases sitting between them. Germline assignment: CDR1 DFQATT and CDR2 SNEGSKA (reference sequence).

This sequence joins TRBV11-2 and TRBJ2-5; possibly TRBD1 for D (6 bases). Germline lookup yields CDR1 SGHAT and CDR2 FQNNGV. The CDR3 extends over 14 amino acids. V was trimmed by 4 bases and J by 5 bases, leaving 14 bases between them. The CDR3 region has the DNA TGTGCCAGCAGCTCCCGACAGGCGCGGGAGACCCAGTACTTC. It encodes CASSSRQARETQYF.

This chain links TRBV4-1 with TRBJ1-5, with TRBD1 as a possible D gene (6 bases). V was trimmed by 6 bases and J by 0 bases, leaving 9 bases between them. Germline V gives CDR1 MGHRA, CDR2 YSYEKL. CDR3 length: 14 residues. In DNA form, the CDR3 reads TGCGCCAGCAGTCCAGGGGATAGCAATCAGCCCCAGCATTTT. Translating gives CASSPGDSNQPQHF.

The V call is TRBV10-3, the J call TRBJ2-1; TRBD2 might be the D (5 bases). This CDR3 has 12 amino acids. The V end lost 2 bases, the J end lost 10 bases, and 9 bases lay between the germline ends. CDR1 is ENHRY, CDR2 SYGVKD, per germline. The CDR3 DNA sequence: TGTGCCATCAGTGAGGAGCCGGGGGAGCAGTTCTTC. Translated: CAISEEPGEQFF.

The rearrangement joins TRBV25-1 to TRBJ1-2; 7 bases fit TRBD1. Trimming cost V 2 bases and J 6 bases; bases outside gene matches: 3. CDR1 is MGHDK, CDR2 SYGVNS, per germline. This CDR3 is 13 amino acids long. Here the CDR3 reads CASSEMGTDGYTF. In nucleotides, the CDR3 is TGTGCCAGCAGTGAAATGGGGACAGATGGCTACACCTTC.

V gene TRBV28 combines with J gene TRBJ2-5; TRBD2 aligns across 9 bases. Germline lookup yields CDR1 MDHEN and CDR2 SYDVKM. There are 14 residues in the CDR3. Trimming took 7 bases from V and 2 from J; bases not matched to a gene: 5. The CDR3 spells CASTPTSGQETQYF. For the CDR3, the DNA is TGTGCCAGCACCCCGACTAGCGGTCAAGAGACCCAGTACTTC. The full variable domain, in which reference TRBV28 and TRBJ2-5 provide the parts outside the CDR3, is DVKVTQSSRYLVKRTGEKVFLECVQDMDHENMFWYRQDPGLGLRLIYFSYDVKMKEKGDIPEGYSVSREKKERFSLILESASTNQTSMYLCASTPTSGQETQYFGPGTRLLVL.

V and J are TRBV2 and TRBJ2-1; D ambiguous. This CDR3 contains 13 residues. The V end lost 1 base, the J end lost 7 bases, and 8 bases lay between the germline ends. In germline, CDR1 is SNHLY, CDR2 FYNNEI. For the CDR3, the DNA is TGTGCCAGCAGTGAAGTCGGGCTAAATGAGCAGTTCTTC. Amino acid sequence: CASSEVGLNEQFF.

The CDR3 DNA follows: TGTGCCAGCAGACCAAACGGCTCCGGGGAGCTGTTTTTT. It yields the protein CASRPNGSGELFF. The chain employs TRBV28 and TRBJ2-2; unclear D gene. There are 13 residues in the CDR3. Germline lookup yields CDR1 MDHEN and CDR2 SYDVKM. Trimming removed 6 bases at V and 6 bases at J, with 11 bases between.

J is TRBJ2-1 and V is TRBV11-1, with D unresolved. V lost 7 bases and J 7 bases, leaving 20 bases between the germline ends. This CDR3 is 15 amino acids long. Germline V lookup: CDR1 SGHAT, CDR2 FQDESV (reference sequence). This chain's CDR3 is CASTSFSNSENEQFF. The CDR3 bases are TGTGCCAGCACCTCATTTAGTAACAGCGAGAATGAGCAGTTCTTC.

The chain recombines TRBV19 with TRBJ2-3; 7 nucleotides align to TRBD2. Trimming took 4 bases from V and 0 from J; bases not matched to a gene: 4. Germline lookup yields CDR1 LNHDA and CDR2 SQIVND (reference sequence). The length of the CDR3 is 15 residues. The CDR3 coding sequence is TGTGCCAGTAGTACGCTAGCGGCTAGCACAGATACGCAGTATTTT. Residues: CASSTLAASTDTQYF.